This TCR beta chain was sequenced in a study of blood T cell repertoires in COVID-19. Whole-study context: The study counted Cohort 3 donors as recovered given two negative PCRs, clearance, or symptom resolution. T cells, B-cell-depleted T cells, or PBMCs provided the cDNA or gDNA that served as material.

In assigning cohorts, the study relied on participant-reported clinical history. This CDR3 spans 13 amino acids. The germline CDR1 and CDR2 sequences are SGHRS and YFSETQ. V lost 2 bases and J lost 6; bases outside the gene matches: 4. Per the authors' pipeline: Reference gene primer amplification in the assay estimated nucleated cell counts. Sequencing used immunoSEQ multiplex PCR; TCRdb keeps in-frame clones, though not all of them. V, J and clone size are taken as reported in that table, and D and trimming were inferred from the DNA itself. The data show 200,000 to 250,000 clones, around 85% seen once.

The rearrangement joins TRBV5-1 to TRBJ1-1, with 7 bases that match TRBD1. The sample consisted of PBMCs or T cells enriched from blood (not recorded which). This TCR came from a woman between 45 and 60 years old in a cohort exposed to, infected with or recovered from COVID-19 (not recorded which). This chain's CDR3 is CASSLTGVAEAFF. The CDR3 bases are TGCGCCAGCAGCTTAACAGGGGTCGCTGAAGCTTTCTTT.